The 27 T cell receptor beta chains in this list originate from one sample, sequenced in a study of beta chain features in type 1 diabetes. No antigen has been assigned to these receptors. Study conclusions and caveats: Type 1 diabetes patients had moderately but significantly shorter TCRB CDR3s in all four CD4+ subsets.

Every bit of the isolated RNA underwent reverse transcription, so sequencing read expressed TCRB transcripts. TCRdb's copy holds only in-frame clones and misses some; the assay was immunoSEQ multiplex PCR. The data show around 250,000 clones, 11% to 15% seen once. Sample: naive CD4+ T cells from blood. The receptors come from a man aged 30 to 45 with type 1 diabetes.

This clone has more than one count but fewer than ten. The chain is built from TRBV2 and TRBJ1-2, with a possible D match to TRBD1 (6 bases). The germline V gene has CDR1 SNHLY and CDR2 FYNNEI. The CDR3 runs 13 residues. V was pared by 7 bases and J by 4 bases, with 13 bases between. In nucleotides, the CDR3 is TGTGCCAGCACGGACAGTACTATCTATGGCTACACCTTC. Translation gives CASTDSTIYGYTF.

This clone showed up just a few times. The CDR3 region is CASSAAGTGGNGYTF. The CDR3 bases are TGTGCCAGCAGCGCAGCAGGGACAGGGGGGAATGGCTACACCTTC. The chain joins TRBV7-2 to TRBJ1-2; 11 positions match TRBD1. Losses at the gene ends were 5 bases for V and 6 bases for J; bases not matched to a gene: 8. The CDR3 totals 15 residues. CDR1 is SGHTA and CDR2 is FQGNSA in the germline V gene.

This chain links TRBV5-1 with TRBJ1-2; no reliable D call. V lost 0 bases and J lost 4, with 13 bases in between. The CDR3 loop spans 15 amino acids. Germline CDR1 and CDR2: SGHRS and YFSETQ. The CDR3 spells CASSLGEPTAYGYTF. The CDR3 DNA sequence: TGCGCCAGCAGCTTGGGGGAGCCTACGGCCTATGGCTACACCTTC.

The genes are TRBV19 and TRBJ2-1; a weak D match, TRBD2 (6 bases). V was cut by 4 bases and J by 4 bases, with 20 bases left in between. The CDR3 is 17 amino acids. Germline-derived CDR1 and CDR2 are LNHDA and SQIVND (reference sequence). CDR3 DNA sequence: TGTGCCAGTAGTAGGATCCCGGGAGACACCGGGTACAATGAGCAGTTCTTC. Translated, it gives CASSRIPGDTGYNEQFF.

This clone was observed a few times. The V gene is TRBV7-2, the J gene TRBJ2-7, with TRBD1 identical over 7 bases. V lost 6 bases, J lost 4 bases, and 6 bases stayed unmatched. The CDR3 is made up of 13 amino acids. Germline CDR1 is SGHTA and CDR2 is FQGNSA. The CDR3 nucleotides read TGTGCCAGCAGTCAGCCACAGGGGTACGAGCAGTACTTC. Translating gives CASSQPQGYEQYF.

The rearrangement joins TRBV11-2 to TRBJ2-7; 7 bases match TRBD1. Germline V gene data show CDR1 as SGHAT and CDR2 as FQNNGV. The V and J ends lost 3 bases and 2 bases, in that order; junction bases with no gene match: 4. The CDR3 is made up of 14 amino acids. The CDR3 is CASSFWDRPYEQYF. The CDR3 DNA reads TGTGCCAGCAGCTTTTGGGACAGACCCTACGAGCAGTACTTC.

This chain connects TRBV10-3 to TRBJ2-7, with a weak D call TRBD1 (6 bases). Germline loops: CDR1 ENHRY, CDR2 SYGVKD. The CDR3 has 14 residues. The germline V and J ends were trimmed by 10 bases and 6 bases, with 22 bases remaining between them. This CDR3 reads CATIPQGFTGEQYF. CDR3 DNA sequence: TGTGCCACCATCCCACAGGGTTTCACGGGCGAGCAGTACTTC.

This clone was observed a few times. The chain links TRBV9 to TRBJ1-1, with 8 nucleotides matching TRBD1. CDR1 and CDR2 from the germline V gene are SGDLS and YYNGEE. This CDR3 contains 15 residues. The trim removed 4 bases at V and 4 bases at J, leaving 9 bases unmatched. The CDR3 is CASSPTPGGLTEAFF. Here the CDR3 DNA reads TGTGCCAGCAGCCCAACTCCAGGGGGCCTCACTGAAGCTTTCTTT.

J is TRBJ2-1 and V is TRBV30; maybe TRBD1 (5 bases). Trimming removed 3 bases from V and 2 bases from J, with 8 bases in between. CDR1 is GTSNPN, CDR2 SVGIG, per germline (reference sequence). The CDR3 has 13 amino acids. CDR3 amino acids: CAWSRVTYNEQFF. CDR3 bases: TGTGCCTGGAGCAGGGTGACCTACAATGAGCAGTTCTTC.

The V and J genes are TRBV5-1 and TRBJ2-6; no definite D call. Deletions cut 3 bases from V and 0 bases from J, with 4 bases between. The CDR3 runs 14 residues. Germline loops: CDR1 SGHRS, CDR2 YFSETQ. CDR3: CASSSSSGANVLTF. CDR3 in DNA: TGCGCCAGCAGCTCTAGCTCTGGGGCCAACGTCCTGACTTTC.

The chain uses TRBV18 and TRBJ2-4; maybe TRBD2 (6 bases). Trimming cost V 3 bases and J 5 bases, with 14 bases left between them. Germline V gives CDR1 KGHSH, CDR2 LQKENI. The CDR3 has 15 residues. CDR3 loop: CASSPRGTDQNIQYF. CDR3 nucleotides: TGTGCCAGCTCACCCCGCGGGACGGATCAAAACATTCAGTACTTC.

This clone was counted a few times. V and J are TRBV9 and TRBJ2-7; 9 nucleotides line up with TRBD2. This CDR3 contains 14 residues. Germline V gene data show CDR1 as SGDLS and CDR2 as YYNGEE. Trimming at V came to 0 bases and at J to 4 bases, leaving 2 bases not matched to a gene. CDR3 DNA sequence: TGTGCCAGCAGCGTAGGCGGGGGGGAGTACGAGCAGTACTTC. It encodes CASSVGGGEYEQYF.

This clone was picked up a small number of times. The rearrangement links TRBV30 to TRBJ2-5, with TRBD2 matching 14 bases. This CDR3 has 16 residues. Germline V lookup: CDR1 GTSNPN, CDR2 SVGIG (reference sequence). With V trimmed by 0 bases and J by 4 bases, 4 bases remained unmatched. The CDR3 loop is CAWSVGTSGSLETQYF. The CDR3 bases are TGTGCCTGGAGTGTGGGGACTAGCGGGAGTCTAGAGACCCAGTACTTC.

The rearrangement joins TRBV18 to TRBJ1-4; 7 bases line up with TRBD1. Germline V lookup: CDR1 KGHSH, CDR2 LQKENI. The CDR3 has 15 amino acids. V was clipped by 5 bases and J by 8 bases; unmatched bases: 11. The CDR3 DNA follows: TGTGCCAGCTCATCAACCAGGGGGGACGGGGAAAAACTGTTTTTT. Protein product: CASSSTRGDGEKLFF.

The table lists this clone with a few counts. The V call is TRBV9, the J call TRBJ1-2; TRBD1 might be the D (6 bases). Looked up from germline, CDR1 is SGDLS and CDR2 is YYNGEE. V shed 5 bases and J shed 4 bases, with 21 bases lying between them. The CDR3 length is 16 residues. The CDR3 loop is CASSETGHEGSYGYTF. The CDR3 coding sequence is TGTGCCAGCAGTGAGACAGGCCACGAAGGCTCCTATGGCTACACCTTC. The full variable domain, rest sourced from reference TRBV9 and TRBJ1-2, is DSGVTQTPKHLITATGQRVTLRCSPRSGDLSVYWYQQSLDQGLQFLIQYYNGEERAKGNILERFSAQQFPDLHSELNLSSLELGDSALYFCASSETGHEGSYGYTFGSGTRLTVV.

The chain employs TRBV10-3 and TRBJ1-2, with 8 bases lining up with TRBD1. The CDR3 is 15 amino acids. In germline, CDR1 is ENHRY, CDR2 SYGVKD. The J segment lost 3 bases and the V segment lost 10 bases, leaving 13 bases of the junction unmatched. The CDR3 protein is CATPPRQGIDYGYTF. The DNA of the CDR3 is TGTGCCACCCCCCCCCGACAGGGGATCGACTATGGCTACACCTTC.

The chain employs TRBV30 and TRBJ1-1; possibly TRBD1 for D (6 bases). Germline loops: CDR1 GTSNPN, CDR2 SVGIG (reference sequence). The CDR3 runs 15 residues. Trimming left V 3 bases short and J 2 bases short, with 16 bases between. The CDR3 here is CAWSFLGARNTEAFF. Written as DNA, the CDR3 is TGTGCCTGGAGCTTCCTGGGGGCGCGTAACACTGAAGCTTTCTTT.

A few counts support this clone. The rearrangement joins TRBV6-4 to TRBJ2-5; 7 nucleotides line up with TRBD1. The V gene end was trimmed by 3 bases and the J gene end by 5 bases; junction bases not matched to a gene: 9. Germline V gene data show CDR1 as MRHNA and CDR2 as SNTAGT. This CDR3 spans 15 amino acids. The CDR3 DNA reads TGTGCCAGCAGTGATGCGGACAGGCCCCAGGAGACCCAGTACTTC. Amino acid sequence: CASSDADRPQETQYF.

This clone was seen a few times. The rearrangement links TRBV7-9 to TRBJ2-3; D gene unclear. CDR1 and CDR2 from the germline V gene are SEHNR and FQNEAQ (reference sequence). Trimming stripped 3 bases from V and 1 base from J, with 5 bases between. The CDR3 runs to 13 residues. Here the CDR3 reads CASSFPGTDTQYF. The CDR3 nucleotides read TGTGCCAGCAGCTTCCCAGGCACAGATACGCAGTATTTT.

This clone has just a few counts. The chain uses TRBV30 and TRBJ2-1, with D possibly TRBD2 on 6 matching bases. Germline V lookup: CDR1 GTSNPN, CDR2 SVGIG (reference sequence). This CDR3 contains 14 residues. With 3 bases removed from V and 5 bases from J, the gap between germline ends came to 14 bases. The CDR3 loop reads CAWSDGTRHNEQFF. CDR3 bases: TGTGCCTGGAGCGACGGGACTCGACACAATGAGCAGTTCTTC.

The genes are TRBV4-2 and TRBJ2-7; D may be TRBD2 (5 bases). Germline CDR1 and CDR2: LGHNA and YNFKEQ. V lost 0 bases and J lost 4, with 7 bases in between. This CDR3 is 13 amino acids long. CDR3: CASSQDLAYEQYF. The CDR3 region has the DNA TGTGCCAGCAGCCAAGATCTAGCTTACGAGCAGTACTTC.

This chain joins TRBV2 and TRBJ1-2, with D possibly matching TRBD1 (6 bases). This CDR3 contains 14 residues. Trimming took off 9 bases at V and 4 bases at J, with 18 bases between the two ends. Germline CDR1 and CDR2: SNHLY and FYNNEI. The CDR3 DNA is TGTGCCAGTCTTTCCTCCCGACAGGTCTATGGCTACACCTTC. Translating gives CASLSSRQVYGYTF. Complete variable domain (other parts from reference TRBV2 and TRBJ1-2): EPEVTQTPSHQVTQMGQEVILRCVPISNHLYFYWYRQILGQKVEFLVSFYNNEISEKSEIFDDQFSVERPDGSNFTLKIRSTKLEDSAMYFCASLSSRQVYGYTFGSGTRLTVV.

The V gene is TRBV6-5, the J gene TRBJ2-4; 9 positions agree with TRBD1. The CDR3 is made up of 14 amino acids. J was trimmed by 9 bases and V by 0 bases; bases with no gene match: 3. Germline CDR1 and CDR2: MNHEY and SVGAGI. The CDR3 spells CASSYSETGGIQYF. The DNA of the CDR3 is TGTGCCAGCAGTTACTCAGAGACAGGGGGCATTCAGTACTTC.

V usage is TRBV29-1 and J usage is TRBJ2-5, with TRBD2 as a possible D gene (7 bases). Trimming left V 6 bases short and J 5 bases short, with 16 bases between. This CDR3 contains 13 residues. Looked up from germline, CDR1 is SQVTM and CDR2 is ANQGSEA. The DNA of the CDR3 is TGCAGCGTCCTCACAGGGAGGGGGGAGACCCAGTACTTC. Its translation is CSVLTGRGETQYF.

This sequence joins TRBV30 and TRBJ1-1, with TRBD1 identical over 10 bases. Germline loops: CDR1 GTSNPN, CDR2 SVGIG (reference sequence). This CDR3 contains 14 residues. Germline trimming cut 2 bases from V and 5 bases from J; bases unmatched to any gene: 5. CDR3 DNA sequence: TGTGCCTGGAGTCGGGACAGGGGAGGAACTGAAGCTTTCTTT. This sequence encodes CAWSRDRGGTEAFF.

V is TRBV20-1 and J is TRBJ1-1, with TRBD1 as a possible D gene (5 bases). This CDR3 spans 11 amino acids. The V gene lost 5 bases and the J gene lost 6 bases, with 10 bases spanning the gap. Germline CDR1 is DFQATT and CDR2 is SNEGSKA (reference sequence). CDR3 residues: CSARRGSEAFF. The CDR3 DNA reads as TGCAGTGCTCGTCGGGGGTCTGAAGCTTTCTTT.

This clone was recorded a few times. The rearrangement joins TRBV10-3 to TRBJ2-7; possible D gene TRBD2, 5 bases. The germline V gene has CDR1 ENHRY and CDR2 SYGVKD. The germline V and J ends were trimmed by 4 bases and 3 bases, with 7 bases remaining between them. The CDR3 contains 12 residues. CDR3 sequence reads: CAISGEGYEQYF. The CDR3 nucleotides are TGTGCCATCAGTGGTGAGGGCTACGAGCAGTACTTC.